This T cell receptor (beta chain) was captured in a study of blood T cell repertoires in COVID-19. At the level of the study: The United States, Italy and Spain were the sources of the acute and convalescent COVID-19 samples. The analysed material was cDNA or gDNA that came from T cells, B-cell-depleted T cells, or PBMCs.

Clinical histories supplied by participants themselves formed the basis of cohort assignment. The table came from immunoSEQ multiplex PCR; TCRdb's copy has only in-frame clones and leaves some out. The repertoire includes about 370,000 clones, 85% to 90% of them detected once, and around 1% sits in the top ten. In germline, CDR1 is SGHRS, CDR2 YFSETQ. The CDR3 has 15 residues. The ends lost 4 bases at V and 2 bases at J; junction bases unmatched: 4. In its sample, this clone was seen a few times. The V gene is TRBV5-1, the J gene TRBJ1-2; 11 bases fit TRBD1. Material: PBMCs or T cells enriched from blood (not recorded which). The TCR comes from a young man who had recovered from COVID-19. The CDR3 DNA follows: TGCGCCAGCAGCCCGGGGACAGGGGGGAACTATGGCTACACCTTC. Translated, it gives CASSPGTGGNYGYTF.